The text below deals with one T cell receptor (beta chain). Its antigen is still unknown. Using immunoSEQ multiplex PCR, the repertoire was profiled, and TCRdb retains in-frame clones only, with some absent. Of about 56,000 clones in the sample, about three quarters were seen once. Single viable CD3+CD4+CD8-CD45RO+ cells were sorted as the memory CD4+ T cells. Total CD4+ T cells were enriched by CD4 positive selection. The sample belongs to a study of memory CD4+ T cells and cytomegalovirus serostatus. Study as a whole: Of the healthy Belgian adults, 8 to 10 were CMV seropositive and 20 to 25 seronegative. Study outcomes and limitations: Each of 67 CMV-associated TCRbeta sequences occurred in one to five individuals.

V was pared by 2 bases and J by 8 bases, with 14 bases of the junction left unmatched. This CDR3 is 17 amino acids long. Per germline, CDR1 LNHDA and CDR2 SQIVND (reference sequence). The receptor comes from an adult in good health and CMV-seropositive. V is TRBV19 and J is TRBJ2-1; the match to TRBD1 covers 8 bases. Sequences were obtained from memory CD4+ T cells from blood. CDR3 nucleotide sequence: TGTGCCAGTAGTATACCCACCGGGACAGGCAGTCGCGATGAGCAGTTCTTC. Encoded protein: CASSIPTGTGSRDEQFF.